These 15 T cell receptor beta chains originate from one sample sequenced in a study of CXCR3-negative and CXCR3-positive naive CD8 T cells. The study made its TRB cDNA libraries by 5' RACE, adding UMI labels. TCRdb reprocessed the 5' RACE reads; each CDR3 protein has one entry and no DNA is given. Its clone listing holds tens of thousands of distinct CDR3 sequences. The sequencing input was naive CXCR3- CD8+ T cells from blood. Subset reported: CD45RO-CCR7+CD27+CD95- naive CD8+ T cells lacking CXCR3 (TNR3-). Every receptor here comes from a human donor in good health. Some clones in this sample may be carry-over from other donors' samples.

This sequence joins TRBV7-2 and TRBJ2-7. Per the germline V gene, CDR1 is SGHTA and CDR2 is FQGNSA. The CDR3 is 13 residues long. CDR3 loop: CASSLSGDYEQYF.

The chain carries TRBV30 and TRBJ2-7; TCRdb selects TRBD1, and the lack of DNA leaves this call unchecked. The CDR3 contains 13 residues. Germline CDR1 reads GTSNPN; CDR2 reads SVGIG (reference sequence). This chain's CDR3 is CAWSPGAGYEQYF.

The chain links TRBV4-3 to TRBJ1-6; TCRdb calls TRBD1, which cannot be checked without DNA. The germline V gene has CDR1 LGHNA and CDR2 YSLEER. This CDR3 has 21 amino acids. The CDR3 here is CASSQDISDRGPPTYNSPLHF.

The rearrangement joins TRBV11-2 to TRBJ2-2; the TCRdb call, TRBD1, lacks DNA for checking. The germline V gene has CDR1 SGHAT and CDR2 FQNNGV. This CDR3 has 18 amino acids. The CDR3 is CASSFPTGGKVDTGELFF.

This rearrangement joins TRBV20-1 to TRBJ1-1; lacking DNA, the TRBD1 call made by TCRdb goes unchecked. Germline lookup yields CDR1 DFQATT and CDR2 SNEGSKA (reference sequence). This CDR3 is built from 15 residues. The CDR3 protein is CSAREGVNMNTEAFF.

This sequence joins TRBV19 and TRBJ1-1. This CDR3 spans 14 amino acids. Germline V CDR1 and CDR2: LNHDA, SQIVND (reference sequence). This CDR3 reads CASSILSLGTEAFF.

The CDR3 region is CASSPTGHMNTEAFF. This rearrangement joins TRBV5-1 to TRBJ1-1; TCRdb gives TRBD1 as the D gene, but with no DNA this cannot be confirmed. Germline V gene sequence: CDR1 SGHRS, CDR2 YFSETQ. This CDR3 contains 15 residues.

The V gene is TRBV7-9, the J gene TRBJ2-5. Germline values: CDR1 SEHNR, CDR2 FQNEAQ (reference sequence). The CDR3 totals 13 residues. The CDR3 sequence is CASSSGGFGTQYF.

The rearrangement joins TRBV15 to TRBJ2-3; the D call from TCRdb, TRBD2, cannot be confirmed without DNA. The CDR3 totals 16 residues. Germline V CDR1 and CDR2: LNHNV, YYDKDF (reference sequence). CDR3 amino acids: CATSRGSGGGTDTQYF.

The chain uses TRBV29-1 and TRBJ2-3. This CDR3 comprises 15 residues. The V gene's germline CDR1 is SQVTM and CDR2 ANQGSEA. CDR3 sequence reads: CSVEDRGSYTDTQYF.

This chain links TRBV27 with TRBJ1-4; checking the TCRdb D call of TRBD1 is not possible without DNA. CDR1 and CDR2 from the germline V gene are MNHEY and SMNVEV (reference sequence). This CDR3 region has 18 residues. CDR3 protein: CASSKRDDIGTTNEKLFF. Supplemented by reference TRBV27 and TRBJ1-4, the full variable domain reads EAQVTQNPRYLITVTGKKLTVTCSQNMNHEYMSWYRQDPGLGLRQIYYSMNVEVTDKGDVPEGYKVSRKEKRNFPLILESPSPNQTSLYFCASSKRDDIGTTNEKLFFGSGTQLSVL.

This sequence joins TRBV29-1 and TRBJ2-1. CDR3 length equals 14 residues. In germline, CDR1 is SQVTM, CDR2 ANQGSEA. CDR3: CSVEWQSSYNEQFF.

The chain employs TRBV18 and TRBJ2-7; the TRBD2 assignment by TCRdb is unverifiable without DNA. This CDR3 comprises 15 residues. The germline gives CDR1 KGHSH, CDR2 LQKENI. The CDR3 is CASSPPGTLPHEQYF.

The CDR3 is CSARDLGETYNEQFF. The chain employs TRBV20-1 and TRBJ2-1; the TCRdb call, TRBD1, lacks DNA for checking. The CDR3 has 15 residues. The germline V gene encodes CDR1 DFQATT and CDR2 SNEGSKA (reference sequence).

This chain's CDR3 is CASSYSTDHYEQYF. The chain has TRBV6-5 and TRBJ2-7. Germline values: CDR1 MNHEY, CDR2 SVGAGI. This CDR3 has 14 residues.